A single TCR beta chain is shown here with its context. This entry belongs to a study of blood T cell repertoires in COVID-19. Study overall: COVID-19 samples, acute and convalescent, were from the United States, Italy and Spain. T cells, B-cell-depleted T cells, or PBMCs supplied cDNA or gDNA.

The authors' processing: Reference gene primer amplification in the assay estimated nucleated cell counts. Here immunoSEQ multiplex PCR was the method, and the copy in TCRdb shows in-frame clones only, minus some. The DNA was the basis for D and trimming; V, J and clone size are from that table. In the table there are roughly 260,000 clones, 80% to 95% of which are singletons. This CDR3 has 15 residues. Trimming took 0 bases from V and 8 from J, leaving 17 bases between them. CDR1 is SGDLS and CDR2 is YYNGEE in the germline V gene. The gene calls are TRBV9 and TRBJ1-2, with D possibly matching TRBD1 (5 bases). Sequencing was carried out using peripheral blood. The TCR comes from a person aged 18 to 30 with COVID-19, enrolled during active disease. CDR3 sequence: CASSVDMDTQQGYTF. The CDR3 DNA is TGTGCCAGCAGCGTAGATATGGACACCCAGCAGGGCTACACCTTC. The variable domain in full, with the rest retrieved from reference TRBV9 and TRBJ1-2, is DSGVTQTPKHLITATGQRVTLRCSPRSGDLSVYWYQQSLDQGLQFLIQYYNGEERAKGNILERFSAQQFPDLHSELNLSSLELGDSALYFCASSVDMDTQQGYTFGSGTRLTVV.